A selection of T cell receptor beta chains follows, all from one sample in a study of T cells expressing NK-cell markers. One entry per CDR3 protein, without DNA, is what TCRdb gives after re-calling the 5' RACE reads. This table holds 400,000 to 450,000 distinct CDR3 sequences. Source material: blood T cells: a sorted CD56 or NKG2C T cell subset, CD4+ or CD8+ T cells, or bulk PBMC T cells (not recorded which). The receptors shown here come from a woman aged 18-69 years in good health. The CDR3 runs from the conserved cysteine through the conserved F or W.

v_gene	j_gene	CDR3aa
TRBV9	TRBJ2-2	CASRDRGNSGELFF
TRBV18	TRBJ2-6	CASSPQGGFRDSGANVLTF
TRBV25-1	TRBJ2-2	CASLSERPKGDANTGELFF
TRBV6-1	TRBJ2-7	CASGLRGSYEQYF
TRBV19	TRBJ2-1	CASSIPGSIGFYNEQFF
TRBV19	TRBJ2-1	CASSTLPLGGSDHEQFF
TRBV18	TRBJ1-1	CASSLRGQASMNTEAFF
TRBV27	TRBJ1-6	CASSLYGQGYSPLHF
TRBV29-1	TRBJ1-2	CSGGGANYGYTF
TRBV7-2	TRBJ1-1	CASSSQRGQGMNTEAFF
TRBV30	TRBJ2-1	CAWAGSGPYNEQFF